This TCR beta chain was profiled in a study of blood T cell repertoires in COVID-19. The repertoire was sequenced with immunoSEQ multiplex PCR; TCRdb's copy has only in-frame clones and lacks some. The sample consists of a few hundred thousand clones, around nine tenths of them appearing once. The CDR3 sequence is 15 residues long. Germline V gene sequence: CDR1 LNHNV, CDR2 YYDKDF (reference sequence). Trimming took 1 base from V and 6 from J; bases not matched to a gene: 6. The sequencing sample was made of peripheral blood. The sequence was collected from a woman between 35 and 50 years old who had recovered from COVID-19. The chain carries TRBV15 and TRBJ2-1; 7 bases match TRBD1. CDR3 nucleotide sequence: TGTGCCACCAGCAGAGGCTACGCAGGGGGCAATGAGCAGTTCTTC. Its translation is CATSRGYAGGNEQFF.